These T cell receptor beta chains were read from a single sample in a study of graft-versus-host responses after intestinal transplantation. Antigen specificity for these receptors is unknown. Sequencing used immunoSEQ multiplex PCR; TCRdb keeps in-frame clones, though not all of them. The data show about 50,000 clones, 80% to 95% seen once. Source: unstimulated CD4+ T cells sorted from spleen or lymph node cells, taken before transplant. The receptors derive from a human donor who was the organ donor for an intestinal transplant. CDR3s include the opening cysteine and the closing phenylalanine or tryptophan. D genes are given only for firm matches. Expanded clones are given a class, and other clones once, few, many or no size at all.

j_call clone_size v_call d_call cdr3_nt cdr3_aa
TRBJ1-2 once TRBV7-2 - TGTGCCAGCAGCTTATCGGGGAGCGGCTACACCTTC CASSLSGSGYTF
TRBJ2-1 - TRBV5-6 TRBD2 TGTGCCAGCAGCTTGGGACTAGCGGCATACAATGAGCAGTTCTTC CASSLGLAAYNEQFF
TRBJ2-7 - TRBV5-6 - TGTGCCAGCAGCTTGGACGCGGGATCCTACGAGCAGTACTTC CASSLDAGSYEQYF
TRBJ1-3 - TRBV10-3 TRBD1 TGTGCCATCAGTGAAGGGGACAGGGGACTCGGAAACACCATATATTTT CAISEGDRGLGNTIYF
TRBJ2-7 - TRBV2 - TGTGCCAGCAGTGAAACCCTAGCGAGACTCTCCTACGAGCAGTACTTC CASSETLARLSYEQYF
TRBJ1-5 - TRBV28 TRBD1 TGTGCCAGCAGTTTTCTCTGGACAGGGGGCAATCAGCCCCAGCATTTT CASSFLWTGGNQPQHF
TRBJ2-7 - TRBV25-1 TRBD1 TGTGCCAGCAGTGACCCCCGGACAGGCCTCAACGAGCAGTACTTC CASSDPRTGLNEQYF
TRBJ2-7 - TRBV6-6 - TGTGCCAGCAGTGACAGATCCTACGAGCAGTACTTC CASSDRSYEQYF
TRBJ1-1 once TRBV27 - TGTGCCAGCTTGGGGAACACTGAAGCTTTCTTT CASLGNTEAFF
TRBJ2-7 - TRBV2 - TGTGCCAGCAGTACAGGGAATCCTGCCTACGGGCAGTACTTC CASSTGNPAYGQYF
TRBJ2-3 - TRBV6-4 - TGTGCCAGTGCCCGCGAGAGCACAGATACGCAGTATTTT CASARESTDTQYF
TRBJ2-1 - TRBV29-1 - TGCAGCGTTTCGACCTGGGCCTCCTACAATGAGCAGTTCTTC CSVSTWASYNEQFF
TRBJ2-5 - TRBV6-5 - TGTGCCAGCAGTGTGACAGTCCAAGAGACCCAGTACTTC CASSVTVQETQYF
TRBJ2-1 - TRBV20-1 - TGCAGTGCCCAGGGTTGGGGTGAGCAGTTCTTC CSAQGWGEQFF
TRBJ1-6 - TRBV28 - TGTGCCAGCAGGAAGAAGGGGCTAACATTTAATTCACCCCTCCACTTT CASRKKGLTFNSPLHF
TRBJ2-5 few TRBV7-8 TRBD1 TGTGCCAGCAGCGTCCGGACAGGGGGGGGAGAGACCCAGTACTTC CASSVRTGGGETQYF
TRBJ2-7 - TRBV4-2 - TGTGCCAGCAGCCAAGATACAGGGACTCCTTCCTACGAGCAGTACTTC CASSQDTGTPSYEQYF